Presented here are 29 T cell receptor beta chains from one specimen sequenced in a study of blood T cell repertoires in COVID-19. Generated by immunoSEQ multiplex PCR, the TCRdb table keeps only in-frame clones and is missing some. The sample shows some 270,000 clones, 75% to 95% of them seen only once. The material sequenced was PBMCs or T cells enriched from blood (not recorded which). Receptors were obtained from a man between 35 and 55 years old who had been exposed to COVID-19.

The rearrangement joins TRBV11-2 to TRBJ1-2; possibly TRBD1 for D (6 bases). The CDR3 is 16 residues long. The germline V and J ends were trimmed by 5 bases and 4 bases, with 20 bases remaining between them. The germline CDR1 and CDR2 sequences are SGHAT and FQNNGV. The CDR3 bases are TGTGCCAGCAGCGCCTCGGGGGGGCTCAGGGGCTATGGCTACACCTTC. Translation gives CASSASGGLRGYGYTF. Full variable domain (remainder filled in from reference TRBV11-2 and TRBJ1-2): EAGVAQSPRYKIIEKRQSVAFWCNPISGHATLYWYQQILGQGPKLLIQFQNNGVVDDSQLPKDRFSAERLKGVDSTLKIQPAKLEDSAVYLCASSASGGLRGYGYTFGSGTRLTVV.

The chain uses TRBV19 and TRBJ2-2; 10 bases are a match to TRBD2. Germline values: CDR1 LNHDA, CDR2 SQIVND (reference sequence). The CDR3 runs 16 residues. With 9 bases clipped from V and 2 bases from J, the junction kept 9 bases outside the gene matches. The CDR3 loop is CASQGPSGSNTGELFF. The CDR3 DNA sequence: TGTGCCAGCCAAGGCCCTAGCGGGAGTAACACCGGGGAGCTGTTTTTT. Complete variable domain (other parts from reference TRBV19 and TRBJ2-2): DGGITQSPKYLFRKEGQNVTLSCEQNLNHDAMYWYRQDPGQGLRLIYYSQIVNDFQKGDIAEGYSVSREKKESFPLTVTSAQKNPTAFYLCASQGPSGSNTGELFFGEGSRLTVL.

The chain employs TRBV29-1 and TRBJ1-2; TRBD1 agrees at 7 bases. The CDR3 covers 14 residues. CDR1 and CDR2 from the germline V gene are SQVTM and ANQGSEA. Unmatched junction bases numbered 7, after V lost 4 bases and J lost 2 bases. CDR3 amino acids: CSVVGRGVNYGYTF. CDR3 in DNA: TGCAGCGTTGTTGGCAGGGGGGTCAACTATGGCTACACCTTC.

This chain links TRBV10-2 with TRBJ2-7; D may be TRBD1 (5 bases). Trimming took 3 bases from V and 3 from J, leaving 12 bases between them. The germline V gene has CDR1 WSHSY and CDR2 SAAADI. The CDR3 is made up of 14 amino acids. CDR3 loop: CASSESRTHYEQYF. CDR3 DNA sequence: TGCGCCAGCAGTGAATCTAGGACACACTACGAGCAGTACTTC.

This clone was seen only once. CDR3 sequence (DNA): TGTGCCAGCAGTCGTCAGCCCCAGCATTTT. Its protein is CASSRQPQHF. V usage is TRBV28 and J usage is TRBJ1-5; D is undetermined. The CDR3 is made up of 10 amino acids. Trimming cost V 5 bases and J 6 bases, with 2 bases left between them. CDR1 MDHEN and CDR2 SYDVKM come from the germline V gene.

V and J are TRBV25-1 and TRBJ2-1; no clear D. This CDR3 has 14 amino acids. V lost 0 bases, J lost 3 bases, and 6 bases lay in between. Germline V gives CDR1 MGHDK, CDR2 SYGVNS. CDR3 sequence (DNA): TGTGCCAGCAGTGAATATACAGACTACAATGAGCAGTTCTTC. It codes for CASSEYTDYNEQFF. The entire variable domain, with the rest obtained from reference TRBV25-1 and TRBJ2-1, is as follows: EADIYQTPRYLVIGTGKKITLECSQTMGHDKMYWYQQDPGMELHLIHYSYGVNSTEKGDLSSESTVSRIRTEHFPLTLESARPSHTSQYLCASSEYTDYNEQFFGPGTRLTVL.

V and J are TRBV11-3 and TRBJ1-4; D remains ambiguous. The CDR3 is 13 residues long. Germline V gene lookup returns CDR1 SGHNT and CDR2 YENEEA. V was pared by 2 bases and J by 10 bases, with 11 bases between. The CDR3 DNA reads TGTGCCAGCAGCTTAACTCTCGGAGGAAAACTGTTTTTT. It specifies CASSLTLGGKLFF. Full variable domain (remainder filled in from reference TRBV11-3 and TRBJ1-4): EAGVVQSPRYKIIEKKQPVAFWCNPISGHNTLYWYLQNLGQGPELLIRYENEEAVDDSQLPKDRFSAERLKGVDSTLKIQPAELGDSAVYLCASSLTLGGKLFFGSGTQLSVL.

The chain uses TRBV5-1 and TRBJ2-2; TRBD2 might be the D (6 bases). The ends were cut back, 0 bases at V and 2 bases at J, with 8 bases in the middle. The CDR3 is made up of 15 amino acids. Looked up from germline, CDR1 is SGHRS and CDR2 is YFSETQ. CDR3: CASSLDGRNTGELFF. The CDR3 DNA is TGCGCCAGCAGCTTGGACGGGAGAAACACCGGGGAGCTGTTTTTT.

This chain joins TRBV6-5 and TRBJ2-1; D not certain. With 10 bases removed from V and 9 bases from J, the gap between germline ends came to 10 bases. CDR1 and CDR2 from the germline V gene are MNHEY and SVGAGI. The CDR3 length is 10 residues. DNA for the CDR3: TGTGCCACTGCAGTGTCTGAGCAGTTCTTC. Its protein product is CATAVSEQFF.

The chain has TRBV7-2 and TRBJ2-3; possible D gene TRBD2, 7 bases. The CDR3 covers 15 residues. Trimming removed 11 bases from V and 8 bases from J, with 26 bases in between. From germline, CDR1 is SGHTA and CDR2 FQGNSA. The CDR3 sequence: CAVAEGSGVQGTQYF. The CDR3, as DNA: TGTGCCGTAGCAGAGGGGAGCGGGGTACAGGGTACGCAGTATTTT.

The rearrangement uses TRBV28 and TRBJ1-1; a weak D match, TRBD1 (6 bases). V was trimmed by 3 bases and J by 3 bases, leaving 11 bases between them. CDR3 length equals 14 residues. Germline V lookup: CDR1 MDHEN, CDR2 SYDVKM. The CDR3 DNA is TGTGCCAGCAGTTTGACAGGTATAGACACTGAAGCTTTCTTT. This codes for CASSLTGIDTEAFF. Using reference TRBV28 and TRBJ1-1 for the parts outside the CDR3, the full variable domain is DVKVTQSSRYLVKRTGEKVFLECVQDMDHENMFWYRQDPGLGLRLIYFSYDVKMKEKGDIPEGYSVSREKKERFSLILESASTNQTSMYLCASSLTGIDTEAFFGQGTRLTVV.

The rearrangement uses TRBV7-2 and TRBJ2-1; weak D call: TRBD2 (6 bases). The V gene's germline CDR1 is SGHTA and CDR2 FQGNSA. The CDR3 length is 16 residues. V lost 1 base to trimming and J lost 4 bases, with 14 bases between them. CDR3 in DNA: TGTGCCAGCAGCTTAGACGGGGGAGTGACTTACAATGAGCAGTTCTTC. It encodes CASSLDGGVTYNEQFF.

V usage is TRBV9 and J usage is TRBJ2-1; D perhaps matches TRBD1 (5 bases). The length of the CDR3 is 14 residues. Germline V gene lookup returns CDR1 SGDLS and CDR2 YYNGEE. Trimming stripped 4 bases from V and 7 bases from J, with 15 bases between. The CDR3 spells CASSPTQVRNEQFF. CDR3 coding DNA: TGTGCCAGCAGCCCAACACAGGTCCGGAATGAGCAGTTCTTC. Complete variable domain (other parts from reference TRBV9 and TRBJ2-1): DSGVTQTPKHLITATGQRVTLRCSPRSGDLSVYWYQQSLDQGLQFLIQYYNGEERAKGNILERFSAQQFPDLHSELNLSSLELGDSALYFCASSPTQVRNEQFFGPGTRLTVL.

The chain uses TRBV14 and TRBJ1-2, with a tentative D call TRBD1 (6 bases). Germline loops: CDR1 SGHDN, CDR2 FVKESK. The CDR3 contains 13 residues. The V and J ends lost 4 bases and 5 bases respectively, with 11 bases between them. In nucleotides, the CDR3 is TGTGCCAGCAGCCCTGGACAGCATTATGGCTACACCTTC. Protein product: CASSPGQHYGYTF.

The chain is built from TRBV7-3 and TRBJ2-7; the match to TRBD1 covers 10 bases. The CDR3 sequence is 15 residues long. V lost 2 bases and J lost 4; bases outside the gene matches: 5. Germline values: CDR1 SGHTA, CDR2 FQGTGA. CDR3 loop: CASSLFLGQGYEQYF. The CDR3 DNA sequence: TGTGCCAGCAGCTTATTTTTGGGACAGGGGTACGAGCAGTACTTC.

The CDR3 coding sequence is TGTGCCAGCAGAGAGGGCGCGAACGGCTACACCTTC. Residues: CASREGANGYTF. The rearrangement uses TRBV27 and TRBJ1-2; no clear D gene. There are 12 residues in the CDR3. Germline V gene lookup returns CDR1 MNHEY and CDR2 SMNVEV (reference sequence). The ends were cut back, 6 bases at V and 8 bases at J, with 13 bases in the middle.

V usage is TRBV28 and J usage is TRBJ2-7; maybe TRBD1 (6 bases). CDR1 MDHEN and CDR2 SYDVKM come from the germline V gene. The CDR3 loop spans 14 amino acids. Trimming pared 7 bases from V and 1 base from J, leaving 14 bases between. CDR3 DNA sequence: TGTGCCAGCAACCGGGACACCAATTCCTACGAGCAGTACTTC. It codes for CASNRDTNSYEQYF.

As concerns this clone: At the DNA level, this CDR3 is encoded by other sequences in the same sample as well. The V gene is TRBV5-1, the J gene TRBJ1-1, with no clear D. The CDR3 is made up of 14 amino acids. Germline CDR1 and CDR2: SGHRS and YFSETQ. Trimming took off 0 bases at V and 1 base at J, with 7 bases between the two ends. CDR3 residues: CASSLGQENTEAFF. The CDR3 DNA is TGCGCCAGCAGCTTGGGGCAGGAGAACACTGAAGCTTTCTTT. Combining the CDR3 with reference TRBV5-1 and TRBJ1-1 gives the whole variable domain KAGVTQTPRYLIKTRGQQVTLSCSPISGHRSVSWYQQTPGQGLQFLFEYFSETQRNKGNFPGRFSGRQFSNSRSEMNVSTLELGDSALYLCASSLGQENTEAFFGQGTRLTVV.

The gene calls are TRBV5-4 and TRBJ2-2; 10 bases map to TRBD2. Losses at the gene ends were 4 bases for V and 3 bases for J; bases not matched to a gene: 3. CDR1 and CDR2 from the germline V gene are SGHNT and YYREEE (reference sequence). This CDR3 comprises 15 residues. The CDR3 region is CASSLLAGDTGELFF. The CDR3, as DNA: TGTGCCAGCAGCCTGCTAGCGGGGGACACCGGGGAGCTGTTTTTT.

V gene TRBV5-5 combines with J gene TRBJ2-7; TRBD1 is a possible D gene (6 bases). CDR3 length: 15 residues. CDR1 SGHKS and CDR2 YYEKEE come from the germline V gene (reference sequence). V was cut by 1 base and J by 5 bases, with 16 bases left in between. Written as DNA, the CDR3 is TGTGCCAGCAGCTTGTTGCAGGGGCTGGGAAACGAGCAGTACTTC. It specifies CASSLLQGLGNEQYF.

This chain uses TRBV4-3 with TRBJ2-3; 9 bases are a match to TRBD2. This CDR3 has 16 amino acids. V trimming: 3 bases; J trimming: 4 bases; junction bases outside the gene matches: 8. In germline, CDR1 is LGHNA, CDR2 YSLEER. The CDR3 DNA follows: TGCGCCAGCAGCCACCAGAGCGGGAGGTTCTCAGATACGCAGTATTTT. It specifies CASSHQSGRFSDTQYF.

The V gene is TRBV11-2, the J gene TRBJ2-2, with TRBD2 as a possible D gene (7 bases). V was shortened by 6 bases and J by 5 bases, with 22 bases between the two germline ends. This CDR3 region has 17 residues. Germline assignment: CDR1 SGHAT and CDR2 FQNNGV. The CDR3 reads CASRPGGAGRGTGELFF. Here the CDR3 DNA reads TGTGCCAGCAGGCCTGGGGGGGCAGGGAGAGGTACCGGGGAGCTGTTTTTT. The full variable domain, its missing parts supplied by reference TRBV11-2 and TRBJ2-2, is EAGVAQSPRYKIIEKRQSVAFWCNPISGHATLYWYQQILGQGPKLLIQFQNNGVVDDSQLPKDRFSAERLKGVDSTLKIQPAKLEDSAVYLCASRPGGAGRGTGELFFGEGSRLTVL.

This clone was observed a single time. V is TRBV6-5 and J is TRBJ1-5; 8 bases map to TRBD1. Germline CDR1 is MNHEY and CDR2 is SVGAGI. CDR3 length equals 15 residues. After removal of 6 bases from V and 7 bases from J, the junction contained 11 bases not matched to a gene. CDR3 protein: CASRRGTGGRQPQHF. The CDR3 DNA is TGTGCCAGCAGGAGGGGAACAGGGGGACGCCAGCCCCAGCATTTT.

As DNA, the CDR3 is TGTGCCAGCAGCTTATGGGAGGATCAGCCCCAGCATTTT. Amino acid sequence: CASSLWEDQPQHF. The rearrangement links TRBV11-2 to TRBJ1-5; no reliable D call. CDR1 and CDR2 from the germline V gene are SGHAT and FQNNGV. This CDR3 contains 13 residues. V shed 2 bases and J shed 5 bases, with 7 bases lying between them.

The chain employs TRBV6-5 and TRBJ1-3; no reliable D call. In germline, CDR1 is MNHEY, CDR2 SVGAGI. V was clipped by 5 bases and J by 0 bases, with 5 bases between them. This CDR3 is built from 13 residues. The CDR3 coding sequence is TGTGCCAGCAGTCCTTTCTCTGGAAACACCATATATTTT. It specifies CASSPFSGNTIYF.

CDR3 loop: CASSTRGLEGNQPQHF. The CDR3 DNA reads TGTGCCAGCAGCACCAGGGGGCTGGAGGGCAATCAGCCCCAGCATTTT. The genes are TRBV7-2 and TRBJ1-5; 8 nucleotides match TRBD1. The CDR3 loop spans 16 amino acids. CDR1 and CDR2 from the germline V gene are SGHTA and FQGNSA. J lost 2 bases, V lost 5 bases, and 8 bases had no gene match.

This chain uses TRBV30 with TRBJ1-5, with unresolved D. V was clipped by 3 bases and J by 0 bases, with 6 bases between them. CDR1 is GTSNPN, CDR2 SVGIG, per germline (reference sequence). The length of the CDR3 is 13 residues. The CDR3 sequence is CAWSYNSNQPQHF. The CDR3 region has the DNA TGTGCCTGGAGCTATAATAGCAATCAGCCCCAGCATTTT.

J is TRBJ2-2 and V is TRBV23-1; TRBD1 is a possible D gene (5 bases). TRBV23-1 is given ORF status, its function remaining uncertain. Trimming shortened V by 3 bases and J by 5 bases, and 19 bases separated the two germline ends. The CDR3 sequence is 17 residues long. The CDR3 region has the DNA TGCGCCAGCAGTCATCTCGGACATTGCGAGGTTACCGGGGAGCTGTTTTTT. Translation: CASSHLGHCEVTGELFF.

The chain links TRBV28 to TRBJ2-2; a possible D gene is TRBD1 (6 bases). The V end was cut by 10 bases, the J end by 3 bases, with 12 bases between. CDR3 length equals 13 residues. CDR1 and CDR2 (germline): MDHEN, SYDVKM. CDR3 region: CATLGAYTGELFF. Written as DNA, the CDR3 is TGTGCCACCTTGGGGGCGTACACCGGGGAGCTGTTTTTT. Combining the CDR3 with reference TRBV28 and TRBJ2-2 gives the whole variable domain DVKVTQSSRYLVKRTGEKVFLECVQDMDHENMFWYRQDPGLGLRLIYFSYDVKMKEKGDIPEGYSVSREKKERFSLILESASTNQTSMYLCATLGAYTGELFFGEGSRLTVL.